A selection of T cell receptor beta chains follows, all from one sample in a study of T cell responses to AZD1222 COVID-19 vaccine. The protocol was immunoSEQ multiplex PCR, while the TCRdb copy is restricted to in-frame clones and leaves out a portion. The table has 75,000 to 95,000 clones, roughly nine tenths seen once; the top ten hold approximately 2.6%. Sequenced material: peripheral blood, taken on day 0 of MenACWY control vaccination. All receptors come from an adult in good health. Both conserved end residues are part of each CDR3. The D gene is left open where the match is weak. The listing skips clone size in some rows; elsewhere it reads once, few, many or a size class.

V: TRBV19
J: TRBJ1-6
D: .
size: few
DNA: TGTGCCAGTAGTACGGGCCAGGGGAATTCACCCCTCCACTTT
CDR3: CASSTGQGNSPLHF

V: TRBV2
J: TRBJ2-1
D: TRBD2
size: .
DNA: TGTGCCAGCAGTGAACGGGGACTAGCGGGGGGGCTCAATGAGCAGTTCTTC
CDR3: CASSERGLAGGLNEQFF

V: TRBV7-6
J: TRBJ1-1
D: .
size: .
DNA: TGTGCCAGCAGCTTAGTTACGCAGCGGGAGGACACTGAAGCTTTCTTT
CDR3: CASSLVTQREDTEAFF

V: TRBV4-1
J: TRBJ2-5
D: .
size: .
DNA: TGCGCCAGCAGCCGCGGGACAGCGGAGACCCAGTACTTC
CDR3: CASSRGTAETQYF

V: TRBV7-8
J: TRBJ1-4
D: .
size: once
DNA: TGTGCCAGCAGCTTAGTCAGGGACACTAATGAAAAACTGTTTTTT
CDR3: CASSLVRDTNEKLFF

V: TRBV10-3
J: TRBJ1-1
D: .
size: once
DNA: TGTGCCATCAGAACCGACAAAATAGGAGTGAACACTGAAGCTTTCTTT
CDR3: CAIRTDKIGVNTEAFF

V: TRBV25-1
J: TRBJ2-3
D: .
size: .
DNA: TGTGCCAGCAGTGAACAGGGTTACACAGATACGCAGTATTTT
CDR3: CASSEQGYTDTQYF

V: TRBV11-3
J: TRBJ1-3
D: TRBD1
size: .
DNA: TGTGCCAGCAGCTCGGGACAGGAAAACACCATATATTTT
CDR3: CASSSGQENTIYF

V: TRBV28
J: TRBJ2-5
D: TRBD2
size: .
DNA: TGTGCCAGCACCGACAGCGGGGGCCAACAAGAGACCCAGTACTTC
CDR3: CASTDSGGQQETQYF

V: TRBV28
J: TRBJ1-6
D: .
size: .
DNA: TGTGCCAGCACCATTAGGCAGTCCTATAATTCACCCCTCCACTTT
CDR3: CASTIRQSYNSPLHF

V: TRBV30
J: TRBJ1-5
D: TRBD1
size: .
DNA: TGTGCCTGGAGTTTAGGACAGGGCGGCAATCAGCCCCAGCATTTT
CDR3: CAWSLGQGGNQPQHF

V: TRBV19
J: TRBJ2-5
D: TRBD1
size: .
DNA: TGTGCCAGTAGATCGACAGGGGGCGGGGAGACCCAGTACTTC
CDR3: CASRSTGGGETQYF

V: TRBV19
J: TRBJ1-5
D: .
size: .
DNA: TGTGCCAGTAGTATGTCTTTTTATAGCAATCAGCCCCAGCATTTT
CDR3: CASSMSFYSNQPQHF

V: TRBV3-1/TRBV3-2
J: TRBJ2-7
D: TRBD2
size: .
DNA: TGTGCCAGCAGCCCCCTAGCGGGGGCACTCGGGGAGCAGTACTTC
CDR3: CASSPLAGALGEQYF

V: TRBV11-2
J: TRBJ1-3
D: TRBD1
size: .
DNA: TGTGCCAGCAGCTTAGGGTTACAGGGGGCTGTTGGAAACACCATATATTTT
CDR3: CASSLGLQGAVGNTIYF

V: TRBV20-1
J: TRBJ2-3
D: .
size: .
DNA: TGCAGTGCTAGGGTACTAGGATCGCAGTATTTT
CDR3: CSARVLGSQYF

V: TRBV4-3
J: TRBJ1-1
D: .
size: .
DNA: TGCGCCAGCAGCCTGGACAGCGGTCTGAACACTGAAGCTTTCTTT
CDR3: CASSLDSGLNTEAFF

V: TRBV29-1
J: TRBJ2-1
D: .
size: once
DNA: TGCAGCGTTGGGTTGGACGGCAACAATGAGCAGTTCTTC
CDR3: CSVGLDGNNEQFF

V: TRBV9
J: TRBJ1-6
D: .
size: once
DNA: TGTGCCAGCAGCGTATCCTCCGTATCCCTATTAGACAGTGCCAATTCACCCCTCCACTTT
CDR3: CASSVSSVSLLDSANSPLHF

V: TRBV3-1/TRBV3-2
J: TRBJ2-2
D: .
size: .
DNA: TGTGCCAGCAGCCAAGGCGACCGAGCCGGGGAGCTGTTTTTT
CDR3: CASSQGDRAGELFF

V: TRBV6-1
J: TRBJ2-6
D: .
size: few
DNA: TGTGCCAGCAGTGGCCACGGACAGTCTTATGGGGCCAACGTCCTGACTTTC
CDR3: CASSGHGQSYGANVLTF

V: TRBV19
J: TRBJ1-5
D: TRBD1
size: .
DNA: TGTGCCAGTAGGGTGACAGGGAATAGCAATCAGCCCCAGCATTTT
CDR3: CASRVTGNSNQPQHF

V: TRBV5-1
J: TRBJ1-1
D: TRBD1
size: .
DNA: TGCGCCAGCAGCTCGCGTGAAAACAGGGGTGAAGCTTTCTTT
CDR3: CASSSRENRGEAFF

V: TRBV4-1
J: TRBJ2-4
D: .
size: .
DNA: TGCGCCAGCAGCCAAGTCGGTCCAGCCCAGCGATTAGCCAAAAACATTCAGTACTTC
CDR3: CASSQVGPAQRLAKNIQYF

V: TRBV5-1
J: TRBJ1-2
D: TRBD1
size: .
DNA: TGCGCCAGCAGGGGACAGCAGACTAACTATGGCTACACCTTC
CDR3: CASRGQQTNYGYTF

V: TRBV6-5
J: TRBJ1-1
D: TRBD1
size: .
DNA: TGTGCCAGCAGGGGACAGGCTAACACTGAAGCTTTCTTT
CDR3: CASRGQANTEAFF

V: TRBV5-4
J: TRBJ1-1
D: .
size: .
DNA: TGTGCCAGCAGCGACCGCGACAGGCTTACTGAAGCTTTCTTT
CDR3: CASSDRDRLTEAFF

V: TRBV12-3/TRBV12-4
J: TRBJ1-4
D: .
size: .
DNA: TGTGCCAGCAGGGGGTTTGAAAAACTGTTTTTT
CDR3: CASRGFEKLFF

V: TRBV6-2/TRBV6-3
J: TRBJ2-3
D: .
size: .
DNA: TGTGCCAGCAGTTACGATAGCGCGAGCACAGATACGCAGTATTTT
CDR3: CASSYDSASTDTQYF

V: TRBV5-8
J: TRBJ1-2
D: .
size: .
DNA: TGTGCCAGCAGCTTCCAGGGAGACTATGGCTACACCTTC
CDR3: CASSFQGDYGYTF

V: TRBV6-5
J: TRBJ1-5
D: .
size: .
DNA: TGTGCCAGCAGGCCAAGACTTTCTAGCAATCAGCCCCAGCATTTT
CDR3: CASRPRLSSNQPQHF

V: TRBV6-2/TRBV6-3
J: TRBJ2-5
D: TRBD2
size: .
DNA: TGTGCCAGCAGTTACGGGCTAGCGGGGGGACAGAAAGAGACCCAGTACTTC
CDR3: CASSYGLAGGQKETQYF

V: TRBV9
J: TRBJ1-4
D: .
size: .
DNA: TGTGCCAGCAGGCAGGGGAGTTTTGAAAAACTGTTTTTT
CDR3: CASRQGSFEKLFF

V: TRBV19
J: TRBJ1-2
D: TRBD1
size: few
DNA: TGTGCCAGTAGTGCCCGACAGGGGATGAACTATGGCTACACCTTC
CDR3: CASSARQGMNYGYTF

V: TRBV29-1
J: TRBJ2-3
D: .
size: .
DNA: TGCAGCGCCACAACGGCGACACTTAGCACAGATACGCAGTATTTT
CDR3: CSATTATLSTDTQYF

V: TRBV13
J: TRBJ1-2
D: TRBD1
size: once
DNA: TGTGCCAGCAGCTTAAGACAGGGGTGGGATGGCTACACCTTC
CDR3: CASSLRQGWDGYTF

V: TRBV7-2
J: TRBJ1-6
D: TRBD1
size: .
DNA: TGTGCCAGCAGCATCGCCGGGACAGGGGCGACGTCTTCACCCCTCCACTTT
CDR3: CASSIAGTGATSSPLHF

V: TRBV7-2
J: TRBJ1-5
D: .
size: .
DNA: TGTGCCAGCAGCCTTGGGGGGGCAAGGAATCAGCCCCAGCATTTT
CDR3: CASSLGGARNQPQHF

V: TRBV7-8
J: TRBJ2-3
D: TRBD1
size: .
DNA: TGTGCCAGCAGCTTAGGGCCGACAGGGGGCACAGATACGCAGTATTTT
CDR3: CASSLGPTGGTDTQYF

V: TRBV2
J: TRBJ1-6
D: .
size: .
DNA: TGTGCCAGCAGCCCGGACAGATTCCATTCACCCCTCCACTTT
CDR3: CASSPDRFHSPLHF

V: TRBV6-5
J: TRBJ1-2
D: TRBD1
size: .
DNA: TGTGCCAGCAGTTACGTAGGGACAGCTCACTATGGCTACACCTTC
CDR3: CASSYVGTAHYGYTF

V: TRBV20-1
J: TRBJ1-2
D: .
size: once
DNA: TGCAGTGCTAGTAGCAGAATATATGGCTACACCTTC
CDR3: CSASSRIYGYTF

V: TRBV12-3/TRBV12-4
J: TRBJ2-7
D: .
size: .
DNA: TGTGCCAGCAGCTCAAGCTACGAGCAGTACTTC
CDR3: CASSSSYEQYF

V: TRBV29-1
J: TRBJ2-2
D: .
size: .
DNA: TGCAGCTCCACGGAGTCTAACACCGGGGAGCTGTTTTTT
CDR3: CSSTESNTGELFF

V: TRBV7-9
J: TRBJ2-7
D: .
size: .
DNA: TGTGCCAGCAGCCCCCTAGGTGGGGCCCCCGACGAGCAGTACTTC
CDR3: CASSPLGGAPDEQYF

V: TRBV20-1
J: TRBJ1-5
D: .
size: .
DNA: TGCAGTGCTAGAGATCAGGGGTCCCAGCATTTT
CDR3: CSARDQGSQHF

V: TRBV6-5
J: TRBJ1-2
D: .
size: .
DNA: TGTGCCAGCAGCCCAAATGCCTATGGCTACACCTTC
CDR3: CASSPNAYGYTF

V: TRBV13
J: TRBJ2-3
D: TRBD2
size: .
DNA: TGTGCCAGCAACCCTCTTGGGGGGGACCCCCGCACAGATACGCAGTATTTT
CDR3: CASNPLGGDPRTDTQYF

V: TRBV30
J: TRBJ1-2
D: .
size: once
DNA: TGTGCCTGGAGTGGCCCCAGGGGCGTACGCTATGGCTACACCTTC
CDR3: CAWSGPRGVRYGYTF

V: TRBV10-1
J: TRBJ1-1
D: .
size: .
DNA: TGCGCCAGCAGTGAGTGGGGAAACGGTCCTTTCTTT
CDR3: CASSEWGNGPFF

V: TRBV4-1
J: TRBJ1-5
D: .
size: .
DNA: TGCGCCAGCAGCCAAGGAAGAGGAGAGGGGAAGGGCAATCAGCCCCAGCATTTT
CDR3: CASSQGRGEGKGNQPQHF

V: TRBV3-1/TRBV3-2
J: TRBJ1-1
D: .
size: once
DNA: TGTGCCAGCAGCCCCCAGGGGCGCGGAACTGAAGCTTTCTTT
CDR3: CASSPQGRGTEAFF

V: TRBV4-3
J: TRBJ1-2
D: .
size: .
DNA: TGCGCCAGCAGCCCTTCGACAATGGCTGGCTATGGCTACACCTTC
CDR3: CASSPSTMAGYGYTF

V: TRBV6-1
J: TRBJ1-2
D: TRBD1
size: .
DNA: TGTGCCAGCAGTGACAGGGGGCGAAGCTATGGCTACACCTTC
CDR3: CASSDRGRSYGYTF

V: TRBV6-5
J: TRBJ2-5
D: .
size: .
DNA: TGTGCCAGCAGTTACAGCACTATTCAAGAGACCCAGTACTTC
CDR3: CASSYSTIQETQYF

V: TRBV18
J: TRBJ1-6
D: TRBD1
size: .
DNA: TGTGCCAGCTCACCCGGGACAGGGGGGAGTTCACCCCTCCACTTT
CDR3: CASSPGTGGSSPLHF

V: TRBV28
J: TRBJ1-4
D: .
size: once
DNA: TGTGCCAGCAGTCCCCGGGGGCCAACTAATGAAAAACTGTTTTTT
CDR3: CASSPRGPTNEKLFF

V: TRBV5-5
J: TRBJ2-7
D: TRBD2
size: .
DNA: TGTGCCAGCAGCTTTCCCCCTAGCGGGGGGGAGCAGTACTTC
CDR3: CASSFPPSGGEQYF

V: TRBV19
J: TRBJ2-2
D: TRBD1
size: .
DNA: TGTGCCAGTATGGGTTACAGGGGCGCCGGGGAGCTGTTTTTT
CDR3: CASMGYRGAGELFF

V: TRBV7-2
J: TRBJ1-4
D: .
size: .
DNA: TGTGCCAGCAGCTTAGTAGGGGGTTTTAATGAAAAACTGTTTTTT
CDR3: CASSLVGGFNEKLFF